The present entry profiles one T cell receptor (beta chain) with its context. The antigen is not known. Method: immunoSEQ multiplex PCR; TCRdb's copy keeps in-frame clones and lacks some. The table has 100,000 to 150,000 clones, just over 85% seen once. This sample is part of a study of T cell responses to AZD1222 COVID-19 vaccine. Whole-study findings and limits: Researchers report vaccine-associated CD4 TCRs spanning spike, with dominance at 160-218 and 743-854. Only five or six AZD1222 recipients were seropositive at baseline. Clonal diversity may have been underestimated, and the donors were mostly white British, with more females than males.

The CDR3 runs to 12 residues. The germline V gene encodes CDR1 MNHNS and CDR2 SASEGT. The V gene lost 2 bases and the J gene lost 11 bases, with 12 bases spanning the gap. This receptor was identified in an adult in good health. The sequencing used peripheral blood, collected on day 0 of AZD1222 vaccination. This rearrangement joins TRBV6-1 to TRBJ1-1; no definite D call. The CDR3 nucleotides are TGTGCCAGCAGTGAAAGGGTCAGATTTGCTTTCTTT. This encodes CASSERVRFAFF.